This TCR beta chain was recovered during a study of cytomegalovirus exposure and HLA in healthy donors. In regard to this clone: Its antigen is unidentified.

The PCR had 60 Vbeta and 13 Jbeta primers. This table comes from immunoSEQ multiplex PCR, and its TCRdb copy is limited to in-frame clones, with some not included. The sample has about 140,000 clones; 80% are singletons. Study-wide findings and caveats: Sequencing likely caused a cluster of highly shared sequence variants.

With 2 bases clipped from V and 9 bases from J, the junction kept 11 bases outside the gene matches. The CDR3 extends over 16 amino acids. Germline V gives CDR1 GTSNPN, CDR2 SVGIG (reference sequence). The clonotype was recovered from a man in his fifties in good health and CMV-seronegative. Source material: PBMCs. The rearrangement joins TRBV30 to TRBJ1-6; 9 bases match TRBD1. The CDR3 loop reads CAWSQDRGTMISPLHF. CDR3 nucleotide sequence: TGTGCCTGGAGTCAAGACAGGGGGACGATGATTTCACCCCTCCACTTT.